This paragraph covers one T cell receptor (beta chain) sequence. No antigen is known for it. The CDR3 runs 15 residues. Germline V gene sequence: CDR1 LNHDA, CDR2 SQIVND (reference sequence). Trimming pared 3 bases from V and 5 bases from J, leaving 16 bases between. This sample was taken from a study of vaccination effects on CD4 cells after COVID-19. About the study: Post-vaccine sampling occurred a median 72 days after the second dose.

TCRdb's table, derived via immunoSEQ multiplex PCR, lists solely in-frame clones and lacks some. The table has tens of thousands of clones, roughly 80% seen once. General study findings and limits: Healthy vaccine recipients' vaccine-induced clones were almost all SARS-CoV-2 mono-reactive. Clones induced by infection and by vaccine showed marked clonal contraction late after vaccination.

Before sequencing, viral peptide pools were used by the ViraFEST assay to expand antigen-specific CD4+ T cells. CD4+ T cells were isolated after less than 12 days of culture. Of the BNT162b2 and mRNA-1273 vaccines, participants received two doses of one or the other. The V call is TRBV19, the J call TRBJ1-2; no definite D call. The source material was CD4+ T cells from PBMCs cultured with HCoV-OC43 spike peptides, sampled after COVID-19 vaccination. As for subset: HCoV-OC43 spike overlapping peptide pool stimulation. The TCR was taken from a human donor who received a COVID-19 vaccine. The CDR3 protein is CASSIEVEVRYGYTF. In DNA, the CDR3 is TGTGCCAGTAGTATTGAAGTGGAAGTTAGATATGGCTACACCTTC. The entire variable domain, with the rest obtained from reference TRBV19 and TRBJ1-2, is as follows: DGGITQSPKYLFRKEGQNVTLSCEQNLNHDAMYWYRQDPGQGLRLIYYSQIVNDFQKGDIAEGYSVSREKKESFPLTVTSAQKNPTAFYLCASSIEVEVRYGYTFGSGTRLTVV.